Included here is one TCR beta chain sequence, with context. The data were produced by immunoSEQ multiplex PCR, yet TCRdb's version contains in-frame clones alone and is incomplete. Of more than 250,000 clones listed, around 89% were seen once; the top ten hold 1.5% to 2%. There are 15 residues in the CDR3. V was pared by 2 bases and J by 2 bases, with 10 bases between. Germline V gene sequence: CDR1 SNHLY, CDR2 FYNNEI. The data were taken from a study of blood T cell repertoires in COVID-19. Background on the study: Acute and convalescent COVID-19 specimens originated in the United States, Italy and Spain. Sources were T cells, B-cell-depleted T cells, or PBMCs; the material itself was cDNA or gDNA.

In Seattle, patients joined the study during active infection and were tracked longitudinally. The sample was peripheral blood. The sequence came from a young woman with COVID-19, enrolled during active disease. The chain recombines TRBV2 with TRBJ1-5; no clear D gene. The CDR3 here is CASSEREIGNQPQHF. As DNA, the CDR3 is TGTGCCAGCAGTGAACGGGAGATTGGCAATCAGCCCCAGCATTTT.